This TCR beta chain appears in the sequencing data of a study of blood T cell repertoires in COVID-19. Study summary: Italy, Spain and the United States were the sources of the convalescent and acute COVID-19 samples. Nucleic acid was either cDNA or gDNA, and it came from T cells, B-cell-depleted T cells, or PBMCs.

Original handling: The authors estimated nucleated cell counts from reference gene primer amplification. The method was immunoSEQ multiplex PCR; TCRdb's version includes in-frame clones alone and lacks a portion of them. V, J and clone size reflect that table, while D and trimming were determined from the DNA. The sample shows more than 30,000 clones, around 87% of them seen only once. Germline V gene data show CDR1 as KGHSH and CDR2 as LQKENI. V was cut by 0 bases and J by 5 bases, with 5 bases left in between. The CDR3 has 13 amino acids. The receptor was derived from a man aged 55 to 70 with active COVID-19. The chain uses TRBV18 and TRBJ2-1; the D gene is possibly TRBD1 (5 bases). The sample consisted of peripheral blood. In DNA, the CDR3 is TGTGCCAGCTCACCACCGACAGACAATGAGCAGTTCTTC. Amino acid sequence: CASSPPTDNEQFF.